This T cell receptor beta chain is from a study of T cells in Graves' hyperthyroidism and ophthalmopathy. The CDR3 is 15 amino acids. Trimming removed 5 bases from V and 2 bases from J; junction bases left unmatched: 7. RNA transcripts were the template for amplifying TCR beta CDR3 regions. The study used the HTBI primer set for a first-round RT-PCR of the TCR CDR3. Each CDR3 protein gets one entry after TCRdb re-called the multiplex PCR reads with MiXCR. The sample shows 300,000 to 450,000 distinct CDR3 sequences, approximately 12% of them seen only once. The TCR originated in a man aged 25 to 45 with Graves' hyperthyroidism that later progressed to Graves' ophthalmopathy. The chain has TRBV12-3 or TRBV12-4 and TRBJ2-7, with 9 positions matching TRBD2. The specimen sequenced was blood. The CDR3 sequence: CASSKVGGGAYEQYF. DNA of the CDR3: TGTGCCAGCAGTAAAGTGGGCGGGGGGGCCTACGAGCAGTACTTC.